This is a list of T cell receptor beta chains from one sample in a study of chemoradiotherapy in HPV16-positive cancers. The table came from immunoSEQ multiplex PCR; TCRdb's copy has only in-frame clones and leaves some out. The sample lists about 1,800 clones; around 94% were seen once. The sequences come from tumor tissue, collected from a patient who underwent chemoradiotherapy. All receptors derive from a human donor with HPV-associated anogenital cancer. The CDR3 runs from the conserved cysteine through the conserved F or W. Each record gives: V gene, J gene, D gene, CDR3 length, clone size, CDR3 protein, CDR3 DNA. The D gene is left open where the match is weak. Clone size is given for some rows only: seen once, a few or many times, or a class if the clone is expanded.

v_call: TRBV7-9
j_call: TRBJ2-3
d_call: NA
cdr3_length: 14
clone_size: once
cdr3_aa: CASSLYTAPDTQYF
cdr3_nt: TGTGCCAGCAGCTTATACACAGCCCCGGATACGCAGTATTTT

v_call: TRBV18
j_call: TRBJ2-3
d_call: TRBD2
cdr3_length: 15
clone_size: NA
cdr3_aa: CASSPVAGGRDTQYF
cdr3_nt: TGTGCCAGCTCGCCGGTAGCGGGAGGTCGTGATACGCAGTATTTT

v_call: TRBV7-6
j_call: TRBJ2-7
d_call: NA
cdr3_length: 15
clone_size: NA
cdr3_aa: CASSLERAATYEQYF
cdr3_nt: TGTGCCAGCAGCTTAGAGCGGGCAGCCACCTACGAGCAGTACTTC

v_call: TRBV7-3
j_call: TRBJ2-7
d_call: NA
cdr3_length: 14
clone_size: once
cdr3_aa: CASSFSINTYEQYF
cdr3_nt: TGTGCCAGCAGCTTTTCCATAAACACCTACGAGCAGTACTTC

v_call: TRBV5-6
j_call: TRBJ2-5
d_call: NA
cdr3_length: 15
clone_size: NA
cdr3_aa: CASSPPWSAEETQYF
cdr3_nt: TGTGCCAGCAGCCCGCCCTGGTCAGCGGAAGAGACCCAGTACTTC

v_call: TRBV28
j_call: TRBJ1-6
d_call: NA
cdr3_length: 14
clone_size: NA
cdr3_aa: CASSSDSYNSPLHF
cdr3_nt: TGTGCCAGCAGTTCCGACAGTTATAATTCACCCCTCCACTTT

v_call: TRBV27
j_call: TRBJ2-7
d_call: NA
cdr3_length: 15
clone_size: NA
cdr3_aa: CASSPRPNGDYEQYF
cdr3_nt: TGTGCCAGCAGTCCCCGTCCCAACGGGGACTACGAGCAGTACTTC

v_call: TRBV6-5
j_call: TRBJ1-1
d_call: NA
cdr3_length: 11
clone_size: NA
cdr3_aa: CASSQTGARFF
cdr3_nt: TGTGCCAGCAGTCAGACCGGGGCGAGGTTCTTT

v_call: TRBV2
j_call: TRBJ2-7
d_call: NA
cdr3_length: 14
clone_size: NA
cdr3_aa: CASTREGLISEQYF
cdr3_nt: TGTGCCAGCACGAGAGAGGGTTTAATATCCGAGCAGTACTTC

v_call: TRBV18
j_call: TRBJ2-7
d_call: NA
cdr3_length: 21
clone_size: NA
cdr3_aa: CASSPPLSASTPGYAPYEQYF
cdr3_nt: TGTGCCAGCTCACCACCCCTAAGCGCCAGCACCCCGGGATACGCGCCTTACGAGCAGTACTTC

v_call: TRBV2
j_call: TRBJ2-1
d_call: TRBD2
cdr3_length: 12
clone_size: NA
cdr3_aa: CASRGEGNEQFF
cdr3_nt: TGTGCCAGCAGGGGGGAGGGGAATGAGCAGTTCTTC

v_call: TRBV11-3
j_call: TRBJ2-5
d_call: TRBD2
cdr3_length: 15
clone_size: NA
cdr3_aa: CASSPGTSGEETQYF
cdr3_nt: TGTGCCAGCAGCCCCGGGACTAGCGGGGAAGAGACCCAGTACTTC

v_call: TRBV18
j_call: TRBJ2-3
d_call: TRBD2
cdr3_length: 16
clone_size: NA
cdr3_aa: CASSRNREGGTDTQYF
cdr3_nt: TGTGCCAGCTCACGGAACCGGGAGGGCGGCACAGATACGCAGTATTTT

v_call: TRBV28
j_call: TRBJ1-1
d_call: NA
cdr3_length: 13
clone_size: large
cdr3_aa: CASTIIGNTEAFF
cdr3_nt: TGTGCCAGCACCATAATTGGGAACACTGAAGCTTTCTTT

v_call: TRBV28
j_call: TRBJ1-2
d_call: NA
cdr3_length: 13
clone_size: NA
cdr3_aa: CASLGGTIYGYTF
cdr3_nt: TGTGCCAGCCTGGGGGGGACGATTTATGGCTACACCTTC

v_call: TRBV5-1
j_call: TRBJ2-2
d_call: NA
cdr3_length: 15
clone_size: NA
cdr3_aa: CASSPGPQNTGELFF
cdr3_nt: TGCGCCAGCAGCCCCGGTCCTCAAAACACCGGGGAGCTGTTTTTT

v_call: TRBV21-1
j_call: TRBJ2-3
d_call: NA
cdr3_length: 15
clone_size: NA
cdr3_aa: CASSKTGGGADTQYF
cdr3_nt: TGTGCCAGCAGCAAAACAGGGGGTGGCGCAGATACGCAGTATTTT

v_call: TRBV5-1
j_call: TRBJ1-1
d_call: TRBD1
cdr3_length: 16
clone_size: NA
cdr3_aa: CASSSRVDRGRAEAFF
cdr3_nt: TGCGCCAGCAGCTCCCGGGTGGACAGGGGGCGGGCTGAAGCTTTCTTT

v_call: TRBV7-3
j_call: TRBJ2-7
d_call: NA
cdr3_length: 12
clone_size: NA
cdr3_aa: CASSLGLGEQYF
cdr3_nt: TGTGCCAGCAGCTTAGGACTGGGCGAGCAGTACTTC

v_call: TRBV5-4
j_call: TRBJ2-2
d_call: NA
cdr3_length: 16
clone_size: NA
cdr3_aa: CASSSTGGANTGELFF
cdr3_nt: TGTGCCAGCAGCTCCACCGGCGGAGCGAACACCGGGGAGCTGTTTTTT

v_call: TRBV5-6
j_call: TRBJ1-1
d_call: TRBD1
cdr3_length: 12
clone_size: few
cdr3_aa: CASSLRGTEAFF
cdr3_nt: TGTGCCAGCAGCCTCAGGGGGACTGAAGCTTTCTTT

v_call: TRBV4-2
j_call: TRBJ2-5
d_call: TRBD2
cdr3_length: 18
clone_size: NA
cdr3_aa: CASSQGTSTPSIQETQYF
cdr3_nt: TGTGCCAGCAGCCAAGGGACTAGTACCCCCTCTATCCAAGAGACCCAGTACTTC

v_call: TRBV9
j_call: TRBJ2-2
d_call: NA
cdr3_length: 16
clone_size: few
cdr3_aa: CASSVTRGLGTGELFF
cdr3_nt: TGTGCCAGCAGCGTAACAAGGGGCCTAGGAACCGGGGAGCTGTTTTTT

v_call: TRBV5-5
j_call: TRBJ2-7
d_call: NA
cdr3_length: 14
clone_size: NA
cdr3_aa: CASSLSRASYEQYF
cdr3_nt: TGTGCCAGCAGCTTGTCTAGGGCGTCCTACGAGCAGTACTTC

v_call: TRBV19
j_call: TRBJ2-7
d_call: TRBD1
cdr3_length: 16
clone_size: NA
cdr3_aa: CASSRLPGQGVNEQYF
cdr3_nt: TGTGCCAGTAGTAGACTCCCGGGACAGGGGGTAAACGAGCAGTACTTC

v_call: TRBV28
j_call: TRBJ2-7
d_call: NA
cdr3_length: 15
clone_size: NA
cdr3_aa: CASIEGTGASYEQYF
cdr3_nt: TGTGCCAGCATCGAGGGTACAGGCGCCTCCTACGAGCAGTACTTC

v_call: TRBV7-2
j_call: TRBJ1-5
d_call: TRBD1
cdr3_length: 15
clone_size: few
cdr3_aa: CASSLGPGDSQPQHF
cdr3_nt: TGTGCCAGCAGCTTAGGGCCCGGGGACAGCCAGCCCCAGCATTTT

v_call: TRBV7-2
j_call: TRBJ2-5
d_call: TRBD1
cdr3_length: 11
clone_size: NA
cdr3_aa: CASSRTGEQYF
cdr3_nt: TGTGCCAGCAGCAGGACAGGGGAGCAGTACTTC

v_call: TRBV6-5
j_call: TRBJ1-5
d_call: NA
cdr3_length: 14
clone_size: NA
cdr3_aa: CASSYSATGGPQHF
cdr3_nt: TGTGCCAGCAGTTACTCAGCGACAGGAGGGCCCCAGCATTTT

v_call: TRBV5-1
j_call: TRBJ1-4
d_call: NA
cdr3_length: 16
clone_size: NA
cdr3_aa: CASSAAGQTTNEKLFF
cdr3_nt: TGCGCCAGCAGCGCTGCAGGGCAGACAACTAATGAAAAACTGTTTTTT

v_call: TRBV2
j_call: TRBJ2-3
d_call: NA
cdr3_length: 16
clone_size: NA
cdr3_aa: CASGSGEGIYTDTQYF
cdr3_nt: TGTGCCAGCGGGTCGGGCGAGGGAATCTACACAGATACGCAGTATTTT

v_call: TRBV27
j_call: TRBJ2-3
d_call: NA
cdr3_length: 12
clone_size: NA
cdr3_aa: CASSPHPLALYF
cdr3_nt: TGTGCCAGCAGTCCCCACCCCCTAGCCCTATACTTT

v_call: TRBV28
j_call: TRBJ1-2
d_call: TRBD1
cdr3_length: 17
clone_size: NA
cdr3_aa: CASSLLTGMTFNYGYTF
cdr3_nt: TGTGCCAGCAGTTTATTGACAGGGATGACATTTAACTATGGCTACACCTTC

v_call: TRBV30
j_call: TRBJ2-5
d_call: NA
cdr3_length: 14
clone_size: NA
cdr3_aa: CAWSSNPKRETQYF
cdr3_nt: TGTGCCTGGAGCTCGAACCCAAAAAGGGAGACCCAGTACTTC

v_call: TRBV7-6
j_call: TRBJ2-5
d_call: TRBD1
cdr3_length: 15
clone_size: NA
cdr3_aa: CASSLATGGEETQYF
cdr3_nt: TGTGCCAGCAGCTTAGCAACAGGGGGCGAGGAGACCCAGTACTTC

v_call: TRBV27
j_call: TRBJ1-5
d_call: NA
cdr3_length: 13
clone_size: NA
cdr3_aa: CASSFVVNQPQHF
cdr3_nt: TGTGCCAGCAGTTTTGTGGTCAATCAGCCCCAGCATTTT

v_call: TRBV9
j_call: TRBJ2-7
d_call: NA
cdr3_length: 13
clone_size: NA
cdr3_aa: CASSVAGSHEQYF
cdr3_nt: TGTGCCAGCAGCGTAGCAGGCTCGCACGAGCAGTACTTC

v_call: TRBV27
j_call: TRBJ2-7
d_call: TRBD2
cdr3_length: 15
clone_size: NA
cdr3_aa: CASSWSGRISYEQYF
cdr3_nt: TGTGCCAGCAGTTGGAGCGGGAGGATATCCTACGAGCAGTACTTC

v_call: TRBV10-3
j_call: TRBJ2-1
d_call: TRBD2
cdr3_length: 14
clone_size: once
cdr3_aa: CAIGTSYEGGEQFF
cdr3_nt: TGTGCCATCGGGACTAGCTACGAGGGTGGTGAGCAGTTCTTC

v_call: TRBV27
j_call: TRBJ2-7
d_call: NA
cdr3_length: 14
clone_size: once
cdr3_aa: CASSLGNFIYEQYF
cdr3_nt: TGTGCCAGCAGTTTAGGTAACTTTATCTACGAGCAGTACTTC

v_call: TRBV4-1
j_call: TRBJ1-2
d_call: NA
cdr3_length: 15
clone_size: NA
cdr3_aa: CASSLNRDARGGYTF
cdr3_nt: TGCGCCAGCAGCTTAAACAGGGACGCCCGAGGTGGCTACACCTTC

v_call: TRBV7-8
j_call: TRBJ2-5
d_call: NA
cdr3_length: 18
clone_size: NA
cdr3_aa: CASSSSGTPVAPQETQYF
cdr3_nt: TGTGCCAGCAGTTCCTCCGGGACACCGGTTGCCCCCCAAGAGACCCAGTACTTC

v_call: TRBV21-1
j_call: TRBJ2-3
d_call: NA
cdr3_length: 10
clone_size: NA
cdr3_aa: CASNTDTQYF
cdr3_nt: TGTGCCAGCAACACAGATACGCAGTATTTT

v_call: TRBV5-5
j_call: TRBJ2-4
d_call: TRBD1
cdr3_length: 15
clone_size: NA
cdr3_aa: CASSLTRGQVNIQYF
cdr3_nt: TGTGCCAGCAGCTTGACGAGGGGGCAAGTTAACATTCAGTACTTC

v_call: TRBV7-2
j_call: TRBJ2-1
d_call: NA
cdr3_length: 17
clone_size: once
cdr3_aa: CASSSQARRVPYNEQFF
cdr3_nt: TGTGCCAGCAGCTCCCAAGCAAGGAGGGTACCCTACAATGAGCAGTTCTTC

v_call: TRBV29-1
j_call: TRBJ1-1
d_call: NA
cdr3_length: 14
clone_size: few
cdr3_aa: CSGLGSGRGTEAFF
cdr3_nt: TGCAGCGGTCTGGGATCAGGGAGGGGAACTGAAGCTTTCTTT

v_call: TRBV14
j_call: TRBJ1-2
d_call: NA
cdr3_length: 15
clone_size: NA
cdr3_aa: CASSPLGHLNYGYTF
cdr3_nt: TGTGCCAGCAGCCCATTGGGACACCTCAACTATGGCTACACCTTC